The rows below give T cell receptor beta chains drawn from one sample of a study of blood T cell repertoires in COVID-19. Using immunoSEQ multiplex PCR, the repertoire was profiled, and TCRdb retains in-frame clones only, with some absent. The sample lists some 20,000 clones, roughly nine tenths occurring once. The sequencing input was peripheral blood. All receptors come from a human donor in a cohort sampled during active COVID-19. The CDR3 runs from the conserved cysteine through the conserved F or W. Fields, in order: D gene, J gene, clone size, V gene, CDR3 DNA, CDR3 protein. A D gene is named only where the DNA matches it firmly. Some rows have no size entry. The others give once, few or many, or a class for an expanded clone.

TRBD2,TRBJ2-7,NA,TRBV6-5,TGTGCCAGCACCCTTAGCGGGAGGAGCTCCTACGAGCAGTACTTC,CASTLSGRSSYEQYF
TRBD2,TRBJ2-7,NA,TRBV20-1,TGCAGTGCTAGTTCGCTAGCGGGAGGGCTTGAGCAGTACTTC,CSASSLAGGLEQYF
NA,TRBJ1-3,NA,TRBV5-1,TGCGCCAGCAGCTTGGGACAGACCGGAAACACCATATATTTT,CASSLGQTGNTIYF
TRBD2,TRBJ2-3,NA,TRBV3-1/TRBV3-2,TGTGCCAGCAGCCAAGAAGGAACTAGCGGAACTAGCACAGATACGCAGTATTTT,CASSQEGTSGTSTDTQYF
TRBD1,TRBJ2-3,NA,TRBV2,TGTGCCAGCAGTTGGGACAGGGGAAGCACAGATACGCAGTATTTT,CASSWDRGSTDTQYF
NA,TRBJ1-5,NA,TRBV7-9,TGTGCCAGCAGCCCATCAGGGCCTAGCAATCAGCCCCAGCATTTT,CASSPSGPSNQPQHF
NA,TRBJ1-4,NA,TRBV5-1,TGCGCCAGCAGCTTGGGACAGGTTAATGAAAAACTGTTTTTT,CASSLGQVNEKLFF
NA,TRBJ1-1,NA,TRBV5-1,TGCGCCAGCACTGGGCGGGCGAACACTGAAGCTTTCTTT,CASTGRANTEAFF
TRBD2,TRBJ2-7,NA,TRBV2,TGTGCCAGCCAGAGCGGGACTTTTACCTACGAGCAGTACTTC,CASQSGTFTYEQYF
NA,TRBJ2-1,NA,TRBV29-1,TGCAGCGTTGAAGGCCGGGAGAGCGGTGGGCAGTTCTTC,CSVEGRESGGQFF
TRBD2,TRBJ2-1,NA,TRBV28,TGTGCCAGCGGTAGACTAGCGGATTACAATGAGCAGTTCTTC,CASGRLADYNEQFF
NA,TRBJ1-3,NA,TRBV7-3,TGTGCCAGCAGCTTAATAGTTTCCCGTATCGACACCATATATTTT,CASSLIVSRIDTIYF
NA,TRBJ2-3,NA,TRBV3-1/TRBV3-2,TGTGCCAGCAGCCAAGGGTCGGGATCGGTAGATACGCAGTATTTT,CASSQGSGSVDTQYF
NA,TRBJ2-7,few,TRBV4-1,TGCGCCAGCAGCCAAGATTGGCACGGGAGTTACGAGCAGTACTTC,CASSQDWHGSYEQYF
TRBD2,TRBJ2-2,NA,TRBV7-7,TGTGCCAGCAGCCCTACTTTGGCGGGAGGGCTGCGAACCGGGGAGCTGTTTTTT,CASSPTLAGGLRTGELFF
NA,TRBJ2-1,NA,TRBV27,TGTGCCAGCAGTTTTTCTAGCAGCTACAATGAGCAGTTCTTC,CASSFSSSYNEQFF
NA,TRBJ2-2,NA,TRBV7-8,TGTGCCAGCAGCTTAGAACGGGGGGAGCTGTTTTTT,CASSLERGELFF
NA,TRBJ2-1,NA,TRBV3-1/TRBV3-2,TGTGCCAGCAGCCAGGAGGTACATGGCAATGAGCAGTTCTTC,CASSQEVHGNEQFF
NA,TRBJ2-2,NA,TRBV5-1,TGCGCCAGCCACGCAACTAGGTCCGCCGGGGAGCTGTTTTTT,CASHATRSAGELFF
NA,TRBJ1-3,NA,TRBV6-5,TGTGCCAGCGGGTACGGGACAACTGGAAACACCATATATTTT,CASGYGTTGNTIYF
TRBD2,TRBJ2-7,NA,TRBV28,TGTGCCAGCAGGGGGGGGACTAGCGGCCTCTACGAGCAGTACTTC,CASRGGTSGLYEQYF
TRBD1,TRBJ2-7,NA,TRBV7-2,TGTGCCAGCAGCTTAGTGCTTCAGGACAGGGGGTCCTACGAGCAGTACTTC,CASSLVLQDRGSYEQYF
NA,TRBJ2-1,NA,TRBV11-1,TGTGCCAGCAGCCATGGGGAGTTTAATGAGCAGTTCTTC,CASSHGEFNEQFF
TRBD2,TRBJ2-2,NA,TRBV27,TGTGCCAGCAGTTCCATGGCGCGGGAGGGGGCCGGGGAGCTGTTTTTT,CASSSMAREGAGELFF
TRBD1,TRBJ2-7,few,TRBV6-5,TGTGCCAGCAGTTACGCAGGGGGCATCAACGAGCAGTACTTC,CASSYAGGINEQYF
TRBD2,TRBJ2-2,NA,TRBV11-2,TGTGCCAGCAGCTTAGTAACTAGCGGGAGGAAAAACACCGGGGAGCTGTTTTTT,CASSLVTSGRKNTGELFF
NA,TRBJ1-1,NA,TRBV5-8,TGTGCCAGCAGCTTCTACGTGCCTGAAGCTTTCTTT,CASSFYVPEAFF
TRBD1,TRBJ2-3,NA,TRBV5-5,TGTGCCAGCAGCTTGGGGACAGGGGTTCCTAGCACAGATACGCAGTATTTT,CASSLGTGVPSTDTQYF
TRBD2,TRBJ2-7,once,TRBV4-1,TGCGCCAGCAGCCAAGAAGGAGCGGGAGGGTCCTACGAGCAGTACTTC,CASSQEGAGGSYEQYF
TRBD1,TRBJ2-5,NA,TRBV30,TGTGCCTGGAGACGAGGGACAGGGGGTTTTGGAGAGACCCAGTACTTC,CAWRRGTGGFGETQYF
NA,TRBJ2-5,NA,TRBV7-9,TGTGCCAGCAGCTTTCGACAGGCCCGGGCGCAAGAGACCCAGTACTTC,CASSFRQARAQETQYF